What follows describes a single TCR beta chain. Its antigen is still unknown. 60 Vbeta and 13 Jbeta primers were used in PCR. As originally analysed: Per a later analysis, the number of unique TCR beta chains was about 80 million, of which around 10 million were shared. The assay was immunoSEQ multiplex PCR, and TCRdb's table has in-frame clones only and misses some. D and trimming were read from the DNA, whereas the V and J calls and clone size are those reported in that table. Of roughly 55,000 clones in the sample, about three quarters were seen once. The sample originates from a study of cytomegalovirus exposure and HLA in healthy donors. Overall study results and limits: Among CMV-associated TCR beta chains, most appeared HLA-restricted in a later analysis. Many donors carried some public TCRs, although rarity characterized most TCR sequences.

The CDR3 runs to 14 residues. In germline, CDR1 is SNHLY, CDR2 FYNNEI. V was shortened by 6 bases and J by 3 bases, with 11 bases between the two germline ends. V usage is TRBV2 and J usage is TRBJ1-4, with D unclear. The TCR sequence derives from a female donor in good health and CMV-seronegative. Sequencing was carried out using PBMCs. CDR3 nucleotide sequence: TGTGCCAGCAGAGAGGGAGTGCCTAATGAAAAACTGTTTTTT. It codes for CASREGVPNEKLFF.